Listed below are T cell receptor beta chains from one sample, sequenced in a study of blood T cell repertoires in COVID-19. Produced via immunoSEQ multiplex PCR; TCRdb's table is partial and in-frame only. The sample lists a few hundred thousand clones; roughly 90% were seen once. Sample: PBMCs or T cells enriched from blood (not recorded which). These receptors were obtained from a young woman who had recovered from COVID-19. Each CDR3 is given with its conserved first and last residue.

J gene,V gene,CDR3 protein
TRBJ2-1,TRBV7-9,CASSSSSGGALYEQFF
TRBJ1-1,TRBV20-1,CSASRNTEAFF
TRBJ2-1,TRBV27,CASSSAGLVGNEQFF
TRBJ1-5,TRBV5-1,CASSFDGGTQPQHF
TRBJ1-6,TRBV21-1,CASSKRIQAPFNSPLHF
TRBJ1-5,TRBV4-1,CASSPQGAYQPQHF
TRBJ2-7,TRBV13,CASSLGPGSSYEQYF
TRBJ2-7,TRBV7-8,CASSSFPGQGFSDEQYF
TRBJ1-4,TRBV2,CASNRQSTNEKLFF
TRBJ1-6,TRBV28,CASKLPPSGSYNSPLHF
TRBJ1-5,TRBV3-1/TRBV3-2,CASSQEGAQGAQHF
TRBJ2-7,TRBV30,CAYRTGSYEQYF
TRBJ2-2,TRBV5-1,CASSLAGGPKGTGELFF
TRBJ1-5,TRBV19,CASSVQMRDSTYSNQPQHF
TRBJ1-2,TRBV28,CASSFGQGPIVSYGYTF
TRBJ1-5,TRBV19,CASRNRRGPNQPQHF
TRBJ1-2,TRBV25-1,CARPPSTGESGYTF
TRBJ2-7,TRBV6-5,CASADYEQYF
TRBJ1-2,TRBV6-4,CASSDSARGGYGYTF
TRBJ2-3,TRBV5-1,CASSLGADRGTDTQYF
TRBJ2-1,TRBV11-2,CASSLAVTSGGWNEQFF
TRBJ1-2,TRBV19,CASRGASPTNYGYTF
TRBJ2-2,TRBV7-2,CASSAQGAYTGELFF
TRBJ2-2,TRBV9,CASSVDRGQDTGELFF
TRBJ1-1,TRBV11-2,CASSLVEQGIEAFF
TRBJ2-5,TRBV14,CASSAGGNEETQYF
TRBJ1-5,TRBV2,CASRDRGQGNQPQHF
TRBJ2-3,TRBV7-9,CASSFPTGAVADTQYF
TRBJ1-5,TRBV2,CASSEGTSSNQPQHF
TRBJ2-5,TRBV7-7,CASSLRRDRQETQYF
TRBJ2-3,TRBV3-1/TRBV3-2,CASSQEFGGALGDTQYF
TRBJ2-2,TRBV7-2,CASRSPGGLAGELFF
TRBJ1-2,TRBV2,CASSEAPGTGRNYGYTF
TRBJ2-6,TRBV10-3,CAISDLGGANVLTF
TRBJ1-2,TRBV24-1,CATSGPRQGDYGYTF
TRBJ2-7,TRBV4-1,CASSQDRNRENEQYF
TRBJ2-5,TRBV7-9,CASSSGLAGETRQETQYF
TRBJ1-5,TRBV28,CASSSYKTGLNQPQHF
TRBJ2-5,TRBV3-1/TRBV3-2,CASSQVIAGGSETQYF
TRBJ2-2,TRBV3-1/TRBV3-2,CASSLAYRGRNTGELFF
TRBJ1-3,TRBV6-5,CAGRGAYSGNTIYF
TRBJ2-7,TRBV2,CASGGQRNYEQYF
TRBJ2-3,TRBV5-6,CASSRGITGTQYF
TRBJ2-3,TRBV14,CASAQEGRPTDTQYF
TRBJ2-7,TRBV11-2,CASSLGPGDSNSHEQYF
TRBJ1-2,TRBV29-1,CSVLQIYGYTF
TRBJ2-7,TRBV15,CATSWARDSYEQYF
TRBJ1-1,TRBV6-5,CASLVSGGGTEAFF
TRBJ2-7,TRBV7-6,CASSLDSLVGTGAYEQYF
TRBJ2-5,TRBV9,CASSGGGGETQYF
TRBJ1-3,TRBV15,CATSRDRGMRNTIYF
TRBJ2-3,TRBV5-4,CASTLGGGGAADTQYF
TRBJ1-2,TRBV5-1,CASSLIPGQGRNYGYTF
TRBJ1-3,TRBV7-9,CASRLGGSGNTIYF